Listed here are 5 T cell receptor beta chains from one sample, sequenced in a study of T cell repertoires in cytomegalovirus infection. MiXCR, run by TCRdb on the reads, gives a single entry per CDR3 protein. Among some 920,000 distinct CDR3 sequences listed, roughly 30% were seen once. Antigens of these TCRs are unknown. This sample comprised cultured CD8+ T cells from PBMCs, obtained from culture after CMV antigen stimulation. Receptors were obtained from a human donor in good health (CMV status not recorded). Some clones in this sample may be carry-over from other donors' samples.

This clonotype was found a few times. This chain links TRBV6-2 or TRBV6-3 with TRBJ1-1, with TRBD1 matching over 9 bases. The CDR3 sequence is 14 residues long. After removal of 4 bases from V and 4 bases from J, the junction contained 4 bases not matched to a gene. Per germline, CDR1 MNHEY and CDR2 SVGEGT. Written as DNA, the CDR3 is TGTGCCAGCAGTTGGACAGGGGTTGGCACTGAAGCTTTCTTT. It specifies CASSWTGVGTEAFF.

This clonotype came up a few times. This chain links TRBV6-5 with TRBJ2-7; no clear D. CDR1 is MNHEY and CDR2 is SVGAGI in the germline V gene. The CDR3 length is 12 residues. The ends were cut back, 8 bases at V and 4 bases at J, with 12 bases in the middle. The CDR3 nucleotides are TGTGCCAGCGTTTCAAATGTATACGAGCAGTACTTC. Its translation: CASVSNVYEQYF.

This clonotype has only a few counts. The chain carries TRBV4-2 and TRBJ2-3; 10 bases map to TRBD1. V lost 3 bases, J lost 3 bases, and 3 bases stayed unmatched. The CDR3 contains 15 residues. Germline loops: CDR1 LGHNA, CDR2 YNFKEQ. The CDR3 loop is CASSHRTGGTDTQYF. CDR3 bases: TGTGCCAGCAGCCATAGGACAGGGGGGACAGATACGCAGTATTTT.

The CDR3 sequence is CASGLVPPGNPTEAFF. CDR3 DNA: TGTGCTAGTGGTTTGGTACCTCCCGGTAACCCCACTGAAGCTTTCTTT. The V gene is TRBV12-5, the J gene TRBJ1-1; D is ambiguous. Germline-derived CDR1 and CDR2 are LGHNT and FRNRAP. Trimming took 0 bases from V and 4 from J, leaving 15 bases between them. The CDR3 is made up of 16 amino acids.

This rearrangement joins TRBV3-1 to TRBJ1-2, with TRBD1 as a possible D gene (6 bases). From germline, CDR1 is LGHDT and CDR2 YNNKEL (reference sequence). CDR3 length: 15 amino acids. Trimming pared 4 bases from V and 13 bases from J, leaving 25 bases between. This chain's CDR3 is CASSRMGRQAYPGTF. The CDR3 nucleotides read TGTGCCAGCAGCCGCATGGGGCGACAGGCCTATCCGGGCACCTTC.